The 24 T cell receptor beta chains below all came from one sample that was sequenced in a study of blood T cell repertoires in COVID-19. The assay was immunoSEQ multiplex PCR, and TCRdb's table has in-frame clones only and misses some. This table has around 210,000 clones, roughly 85% appearing once. Source material: peripheral blood. Source of these receptors: a man aged 50 to 59 with COVID-19, enrolled during active disease.

This chain connects TRBV3-1 (or the pseudogene TRBV3-2) to TRBJ1-1; D is unresolved. The CDR3 is 16 residues long. Germline V gene sequence: CDR1 LGHDT, CDR2 YNNKEL (reference sequence). The V end lost 1 base, the J end lost 0 bases, and 12 bases lay between the germline ends. The CDR3 sequence: CASSQAPTNMNTEAFF. The CDR3 DNA is TGTGCCAGCAGCCAAGCCCCAACCAACATGAACACTGAAGCTTTCTTT.

The rearrangement uses TRBV9 and TRBJ2-3; 12 positions agree with TRBD2. The CDR3 is made up of 17 amino acids. Trimming removed 4 bases from V and 4 bases from J; junction bases left unmatched: 10. In germline, CDR1 is SGDLS, CDR2 YYNGEE. CDR3 amino acids: CASSTRLAGEVSDTQYF. CDR3 DNA sequence: TGTGCCAGCAGCACCCGACTAGCGGGGGAGGTTTCAGATACGCAGTATTTT.

In this sample, this clone turned up a few times. The chain employs TRBV6-2 or TRBV6-3 and TRBJ2-7; D is undetermined. V lost 2 bases and J lost 7, with 12 bases in between. CDR3 size: 13 residues. Germline CDR1 reads MNHEY; CDR2 reads SVGEGT. The CDR3 DNA is TGTGCCAGCAGTTACAGGTACGGAGCGGAGCAGTACTTC. Amino acids: CASSYRYGAEQYF.

The CDR3, as DNA: TGTGCCAGCAGCTTAAGAGCGGGGGGCCTGGCGAACACCGGGGAGCTGTTTTTT. Translated, it gives CASSLRAGGLANTGELFF. V usage is TRBV7-2 and J usage is TRBJ2-2; TRBD2 agrees at 9 bases. After removal of 2 bases from V and 0 bases from J, the junction contained 7 bases not matched to a gene. Germline loops: CDR1 SGHTA, CDR2 FQGNSA. This CDR3 region has 18 residues.

This clone occurred a few times. This chain connects TRBV5-1 to TRBJ1-5; TRBD1 matches at 9 bases. Per germline, CDR1 SGHRS and CDR2 YFSETQ. This CDR3 has 15 amino acids. V dropped 4 bases and J dropped 3; count of bases not matched to a gene: 5. The CDR3 coding sequence is TGCGCCAGCAGCCTTGGACAGGGGTACAATCAGCCCCAGCATTTT. Translated, it gives CASSLGQGYNQPQHF.

The genes are TRBV6-2 or TRBV6-3 and TRBJ2-2; D gene ambiguous. There are 16 residues in the CDR3. V dropped 0 bases and J dropped 0 bases, with 8 bases sitting between them. Germline V gene data show CDR1 as MNHEY and CDR2 as SVGEGT. CDR3 protein: CASSYSQFANTGELFF. The CDR3 DNA follows: TGTGCCAGCAGTTACTCACAGTTCGCGAACACCGGGGAGCTGTTTTTT.

This chain connects TRBV27 to TRBJ1-1; 8 bases agree with TRBD1. The CDR3 sequence is 16 residues long. The V gene end was trimmed by 8 bases and the J gene end by 7 bases; junction bases not matched to a gene: 18. CDR1 MNHEY and CDR2 SMNVEV come from the germline V gene (reference sequence). The CDR3 is CASDRFPGQGGFEAFF. The CDR3 nucleotides are TGTGCCAGCGACCGCTTTCCCGGACAGGGAGGGTTTGAAGCTTTCTTT.

This clone appeared a single time. The V and J genes are TRBV19 and TRBJ2-3; tentative D call: TRBD1 (6 bases). The V end was cut by 4 bases, the J end by 4 bases, with 12 bases between. This CDR3 has 14 amino acids. Germline values: CDR1 LNHDA, CDR2 SQIVND (reference sequence). This CDR3 is CASSTLGAADTQYF. The CDR3 bases are TGTGCCAGTAGTACCCTGGGGGCGGCAGATACGCAGTATTTT.

Here the CDR3 DNA reads TGTGCCAGCACCCTGGGACAGACTAATGAAAAACTGTTTTTT. Its protein product is CASTLGQTNEKLFF. This chain uses TRBV28 with TRBJ1-4; 7 bases map to TRBD1. V lost 7 bases and J lost 2; bases outside the gene matches: 4. CDR3 size: 14 residues. Germline CDR1 and CDR2: MDHEN and SYDVKM. Complete variable domain (other parts from reference TRBV28 and TRBJ1-4): DVKVTQSSRYLVKRTGEKVFLECVQDMDHENMFWYRQDPGLGLRLIYFSYDVKMKEKGDIPEGYSVSREKKERFSLILESASTNQTSMYLCASTLGQTNEKLFFGSGTQLSVL.

The J gene is TRBJ1-2, the V gene TRBV3-1 (or the pseudogene TRBV3-2), with TRBD1 matching over 7 bases. Germline V CDR1 and CDR2: LGHDT, YNNKEL (reference sequence). V lost 0 bases, J lost 13 bases, and 8 bases stayed unmatched. The length of the CDR3 is 13 residues. The CDR3 here is CASSQERRDSLTF. CDR3 in DNA: TGTGCCAGCAGCCAAGAGCGGAGGGACAGCCTCACCTTC.

The chain links TRBV6-5 to TRBJ1-2, with TRBD1 as a possible D gene (6 bases). Germline loops: CDR1 MNHEY, CDR2 SVGAGI. The CDR3 is 12 amino acids. Deletions cut 8 bases from V and 1 base from J, with 8 bases between. CDR3 sequence reads: CASAQGNYGYTF. DNA for the CDR3: TGTGCCAGCGCACAGGGTAACTATGGCTACACCTTC.

V and J are TRBV19 and TRBJ1-6; D gene uncertain. Germline V gene lookup returns CDR1 LNHDA and CDR2 SQIVND (reference sequence). Trimming removed 3 bases at V and 5 bases at J, with 8 bases between. The CDR3 consists of 14 residues. In nucleotides, the CDR3 is TGTGCCAGTAGTATTCGAGGGAATAATTCACCCCTCCACTTT. Protein: CASSIRGNNSPLHF.

The V and J genes are TRBV2 and TRBJ2-7; 16 bases match TRBD2. V lost 6 bases and J lost 0; bases outside the gene matches: 2. There are 16 residues in the CDR3. The germline gives CDR1 SNHLY, CDR2 FYNNEI. The CDR3 region is CASRGLAGGFSYEQYF. The CDR3 DNA sequence: TGTGCCAGCAGGGGACTAGCGGGGGGGTTCTCCTACGAGCAGTACTTC. The whole variable domain, filled in from reference TRBV2 and TRBJ2-7, reads EPEVTQTPSHQVTQMGQEVILRCVPISNHLYFYWYRQILGQKVEFLVSFYNNEISEKSEIFDDQFSVERPDGSNFTLKIRSTKLEDSAMYFCASRGLAGGFSYEQYFGPGTRLTVT.

V is TRBV21-1 and J is TRBJ1-3. TRBV21-1 is a pseudogene locus. The CDR3 extends over 18 amino acids. The DNA of the CDR3 is TGTGCCAGCAGCAAAGTGTATGGGAGGGAAAGGACTGGAAACACCATATATTTT. As protein: CASSKVYGRERTGNTIYF.

V is TRBV27 and J is TRBJ2-1; 9 positions match TRBD2. This CDR3 has 16 amino acids. Germline lookup yields CDR1 MNHEY and CDR2 SMNVEV (reference sequence). J gave up 1 base and V 6 bases, and 7 bases lay outside the gene matches. CDR3 amino acids: CASRVAGAGSYNEQFF. CDR3 DNA: TGTGCCAGCAGGGTAGCGGGGGCGGGTTCCTACAATGAGCAGTTCTTC.

This chain links TRBV28 with TRBJ1-3; 8 nucleotides align to TRBD1. The V gene's germline CDR1 is MDHEN and CDR2 SYDVKM. The J segment lost 8 bases and the V segment lost 4 bases, leaving 7 bases of the junction unmatched. There are 14 residues in the CDR3. The CDR3 bases are TGTGCCAGCAGTTCGGGACAGGCCTTCGACACCATATATTTT. Its protein product is CASSSGQAFDTIYF.

The J gene is TRBJ1-5, the V gene TRBV4-2; D perhaps matches TRBD1 (6 bases). V was clipped by 1 base and J by 15 bases, with 19 bases between them. The CDR3 extends over 14 amino acids. Germline-derived CDR1 and CDR2 are LGHNA and YNFKEQ. Written as DNA, the CDR3 is TGTGCCAGCAGCCAAGCTGGGGGTACAGGGATATGGCATTTT. The encoded protein is CASSQAGGTGIWHF.

The chain recombines TRBV28 with TRBJ1-3; 8 nucleotides agree with TRBD1. The CDR3 length is 18 residues. Unmatched junction bases numbered 18, after V lost 7 bases and J lost 4 bases. The germline V gene has CDR1 MDHEN and CDR2 SYDVKM. This chain's CDR3 is CASTSPAGGLDPGNTIYF. The CDR3 coding sequence is TGTGCCAGCACTTCCCCCGCAGGGGGCCTAGACCCCGGAAACACCATATATTTT.

This clone was seen more than once but under ten times. The rearrangement uses TRBV18 and TRBJ2-7; D not certain. CDR3 size: 14 residues. The ends were cut back, 0 bases at V and 2 bases at J, with 8 bases in the middle. Looked up from germline, CDR1 is KGHSH and CDR2 is LQKENI. The CDR3: CASSPPSLPYEQYF. The CDR3, as DNA: TGTGCCAGCTCACCACCTTCCCTACCCTACGAGCAGTACTTC.

The chain is built from TRBV6-1 and TRBJ1-6, with TRBD1 matching over 8 bases. Germline CDR1 reads MNHNS; CDR2 reads SASEGT. J lost 7 bases, V lost 3 bases, and 2 bases had no gene match. This CDR3 spans 14 amino acids. The CDR3 is CASSETGANSPLHF. CDR3 nucleotides: TGTGCCAGCAGTGAGACAGGGGCCAATTCACCCCTCCACTTT.

The rearrangement joins TRBV14 to TRBJ2-3; 8 positions agree with TRBD1. The J segment lost 7 bases and the V segment lost 3 bases, leaving 9 bases of the junction unmatched. The germline V gene encodes CDR1 SGHDN and CDR2 FVKESK. CDR3 size: 15 residues. The CDR3 loop is CASSHRTGTTNTQYF. Written as DNA, the CDR3 is TGTGCCAGCAGCCACAGGACAGGGACGACAAATACGCAGTATTTT. The whole variable domain, remainder taken from reference TRBV14 and TRBJ2-3, is EAGVTQFPSHSVIEKGQTVTLRCDPISGHDNLYWYRRVMGKEIKFLLHFVKESKQDESGMPNNRFLAERTGGTYSTLKVQPAELEDSGVYFCASSHRTGTTNTQYFGPGTRLTVL.

This clone was seen just once. The J gene is TRBJ1-4, the V gene TRBV4-3, with TRBD1 matching 7 bases. Germline-derived CDR1 and CDR2 are LGHNA and YSLEER. V was clipped by 1 base and J by 3 bases; unmatched bases: 5. CDR3 length: 16 amino acids. In nucleotides, the CDR3 is TGCGCCAGCAGCCAAGGTTGGGACAGATCTAATGAAAAACTGTTTTTT. Encoded protein: CASSQGWDRSNEKLFF.

The chain is built from TRBV7-9 and TRBJ2-7, with TRBD1 identical over 8 bases. The CDR3 consists of 14 residues. V dropped 1 base and J dropped 3; count of bases not matched to a gene: 2. CDR1 is SEHNR and CDR2 is FQNEAQ in the germline V gene (reference sequence). The CDR3 loop is CASSLGTGIYEQYF. DNA of the CDR3: TGTGCCAGCAGCTTAGGGACAGGGATCTACGAGCAGTACTTC.

This chain connects TRBV7-2 to TRBJ1-2; a possible D gene is TRBD1 (5 bases). The germline CDR1 and CDR2 sequences are SGHTA and FQGNSA. This CDR3 contains 14 residues. Between the trimmed V and J ends, which lost 5 bases and 5 bases, there was a span of 15 bases. The CDR3 here is CASSRGGAGYGYTF. The CDR3, as DNA: TGTGCCAGCAGCCGGGGAGGGGCAGGTTATGGCTACACCTTC. The variable domain in full, with the rest retrieved from reference TRBV7-2 and TRBJ1-2, is GAGVSQSPSNKVTEKGKDVELRCDPISGHTALYWYRQSLGQGLEFLIYFQGNSAPDKSGLPSDRFSAERTGGSVSTLTIQRTQQEDSAVYLCASSRGGAGYGYTFGSGTRLTVV.